The 10 T cell receptor beta chains in this list originate from one sample, sequenced in a study of control samples from healthy donors and cancer patients (dated by TCRdb to 2019 to 2021). Library generation was performed with the immunoSEQ multiplex PCR assay. TCRdb limited this immuneACCESS table to in-frame rearrangements with V and J called. A share of clones is missing; checked studies link under half to unresolved V genes, and the rest is unexplained. This sample lists some 120,000 clones; more than 75% were detected once. The ten largest clones capture around 3% of the sample. The sample consisted of blood. The receptor source for this set is a man in his fifties or sixties in good health.

The chain has TRBV4-2 and TRBJ2-2; 10 bases align to TRBD1. CDR1 and CDR2 from the germline V gene are LGHNA and YNFKEQ. This CDR3 region has 15 residues. The J segment lost 5 bases and the V segment lost 5 bases, leaving 5 bases of the junction unmatched. The CDR3 region is CASSSWTGGTGELFF. CDR3 in DNA: TGTGCCAGCAGCTCGTGGACAGGGGGAACCGGGGAGCTGTTTTTT.

The chain links TRBV20-1 to TRBJ2-7, with D possibly matching TRBD1 (6 bases). The V end was cut by 5 bases, the J end by 3 bases, with 8 bases between. The length of the CDR3 is 11 residues. Germline loops: CDR1 DFQATT, CDR2 SNEGSKA (reference sequence). The CDR3 sequence is CSAQGIYEQYF. DNA of the CDR3: TGCAGTGCTCAGGGGATCTACGAGCAGTACTTC.

This clone occurred once. This rearrangement joins TRBV18 to TRBJ1-5; possible D gene TRBD1, 5 bases. The V gene lost 2 bases and the J gene lost 5 bases, with 10 bases spanning the gap. This CDR3 comprises 14 residues. Germline CDR1 KGHSH, CDR2 LQKENI. The CDR3: CASSPLGGDQPQHF. The DNA for the CDR3 is TGTGCCAGCTCACCATTGGGGGGGGATCAGCCCCAGCATTTT.

This chain links TRBV28 with TRBJ2-1; 7 bases are a match to TRBD2. V dropped 3 bases and J dropped 4; count of bases not matched to a gene: 9. The CDR3 totals 16 residues. The V gene's germline CDR1 is MDHEN and CDR2 SYDVKM. In nucleotides, the CDR3 is TGTGCCAGCAGTTTCCCTCCAGCGGGGCGGTACAATGAGCAGTTCTTC. It encodes CASSFPPAGRYNEQFF.

V usage is TRBV18 and J usage is TRBJ1-5; 7 positions match TRBD1. V lost 4 bases to trimming and J lost 3 bases; unmatched junction nucleotides: 9. Germline CDR1 is KGHSH and CDR2 is LQKENI. This CDR3 is 16 amino acids long. CDR3 bases: TGTGCCAGCTCACTTACTACAGGGGTGGCCAATCAGCCCCAGCATTTT. It translates to CASSLTTGVANQPQHF.

This chain joins TRBV20-1 and TRBJ1-2; D ambiguous. Trimming took off 3 bases at V and 8 bases at J, with 7 bases between the two ends. The CDR3 sequence is 10 residues long. Germline V gene lookup returns CDR1 DFQATT and CDR2 SNEGSKA (reference sequence). As DNA, the CDR3 is TGCAGTGCTAGGTACTTGGGCTACACCTTC. Translating it yields CSARYLGYTF.

The gene calls are TRBV5-1 and TRBJ1-2; D remains unclear. This CDR3 is built from 13 residues. V shed 0 bases and J shed 2 bases, with 5 bases lying between them. The germline V gene encodes CDR1 SGHRS and CDR2 YFSETQ. CDR3 bases: TGCGCCAGCAGCTTGGAAGACAACTATGGCTACACCTTC. Translated, it gives CASSLEDNYGYTF. The whole variable domain, remainder taken from reference TRBV5-1 and TRBJ1-2, is KAGVTQTPRYLIKTRGQQVTLSCSPISGHRSVSWYQQTPGQGLQFLFEYFSETQRNKGNFPGRFSGRQFSNSRSEMNVSTLELGDSALYLCASSLEDNYGYTFGSGTRLTVV.

The genes are TRBV30 and TRBJ2-3; no reliable D call. Per germline, CDR1 GTSNPN and CDR2 SVGIG (reference sequence). This CDR3 comprises 16 residues. V was clipped by 0 bases and J by 0 bases, with 13 bases between them. The CDR3 is CAWSVKQAISTDTQYF. CDR3 sequence (DNA): TGTGCCTGGAGTGTAAAGCAGGCAATAAGCACAGATACGCAGTATTTT.

V is TRBV5-4 and J is TRBJ1-5, with no clear D. CDR3 length: 13 residues. Germline V gene sequence: CDR1 SGHNT, CDR2 YYREEE (reference sequence). V lost 0 bases to trimming and J lost 5 bases, with 6 bases between them. Written as DNA, the CDR3 is TGTGCCAGCAGCTTGGCCTTGGATCAGCCCCAGCATTTT. This sequence encodes CASSLALDQPQHF.

The chain's CDR3 is CAWSFRVSGANVLTF. CDR3 coding DNA: TGTGCCTGGAGTTTTAGAGTCTCTGGGGCCAACGTCCTGACTTTC. The V call is TRBV30, the J call TRBJ2-6; D is unclear. Germline CDR1 GTSNPN, CDR2 SVGIG (reference sequence). The CDR3 consists of 15 residues. V lost 2 bases to trimming and J lost 0 bases, with 8 bases between them.